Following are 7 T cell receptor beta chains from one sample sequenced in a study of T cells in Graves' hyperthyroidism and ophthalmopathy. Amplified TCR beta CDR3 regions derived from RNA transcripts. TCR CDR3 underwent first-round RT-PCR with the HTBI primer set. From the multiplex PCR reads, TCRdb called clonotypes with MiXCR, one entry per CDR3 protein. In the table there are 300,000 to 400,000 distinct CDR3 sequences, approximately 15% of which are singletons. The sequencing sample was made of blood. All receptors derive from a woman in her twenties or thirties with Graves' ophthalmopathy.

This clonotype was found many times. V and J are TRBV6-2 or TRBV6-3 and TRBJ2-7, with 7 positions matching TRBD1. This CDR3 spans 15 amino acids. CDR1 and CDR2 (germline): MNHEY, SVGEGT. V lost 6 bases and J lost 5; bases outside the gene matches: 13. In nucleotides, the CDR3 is TGTGCCAGCAGATTATCTATCGACAGGGTGGACGAGCAGTACTTC. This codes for CASRLSIDRVDEQYF.

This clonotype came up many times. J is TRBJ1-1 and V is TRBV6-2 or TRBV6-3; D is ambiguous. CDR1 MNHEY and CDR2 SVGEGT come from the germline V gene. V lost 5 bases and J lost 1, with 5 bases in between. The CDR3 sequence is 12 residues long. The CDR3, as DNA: TGTGCCAGCAGTGACCCGAACACTGAAGCTTTCTTT. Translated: CASSDPNTEAFF.

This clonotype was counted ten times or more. The CDR3 DNA is TGTGCCAGCAGACCAGACAGGGGCATGGAGGCCCAGTACTTC. Its protein product is CASRPDRGMEAQYF. The chain combines TRBV5-4 with TRBJ2-5; TRBD1 agrees at 8 bases. The CDR3 loop spans 14 amino acids. From germline, CDR1 is SGHNT and CDR2 YYREEE (reference sequence). The V gene end was trimmed by 5 bases and the J gene end by 9 bases; junction bases not matched to a gene: 12.

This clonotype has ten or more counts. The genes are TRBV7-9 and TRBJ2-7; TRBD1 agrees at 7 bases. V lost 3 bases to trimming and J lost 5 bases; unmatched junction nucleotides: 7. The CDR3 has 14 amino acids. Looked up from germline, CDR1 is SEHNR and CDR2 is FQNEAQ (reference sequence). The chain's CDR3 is CASSLTAGGHEQYF. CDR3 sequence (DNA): TGTGCCAGCAGCTTGACGGCAGGGGGACACGAGCAGTACTTC. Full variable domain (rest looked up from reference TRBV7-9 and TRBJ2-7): DTGVSQNPRHKITKRGQNVTFRCDPISEHNRLYWYRQTLGQGPEFLTYFQNEAQLEKSRLLSDRFSAERPKGSFSTLEIQRTEQGDSAMYLCASSLTAGGHEQYFGPGTRLTVT.

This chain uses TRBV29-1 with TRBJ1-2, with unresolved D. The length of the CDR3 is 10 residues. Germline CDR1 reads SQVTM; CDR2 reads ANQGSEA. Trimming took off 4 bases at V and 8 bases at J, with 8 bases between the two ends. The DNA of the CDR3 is TGCAGCGTTGCGGTGGGCGGCTACACCTTC. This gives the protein CSVAVGGYTF.

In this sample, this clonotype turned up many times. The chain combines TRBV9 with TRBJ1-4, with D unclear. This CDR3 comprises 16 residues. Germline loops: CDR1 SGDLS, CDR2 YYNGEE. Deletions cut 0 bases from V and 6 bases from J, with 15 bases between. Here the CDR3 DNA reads TGTGCCAGCAGCGTAGGAGCGCAAATGGGGTATGAAAAACTGTTTTTT. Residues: CASSVGAQMGYEKLFF.

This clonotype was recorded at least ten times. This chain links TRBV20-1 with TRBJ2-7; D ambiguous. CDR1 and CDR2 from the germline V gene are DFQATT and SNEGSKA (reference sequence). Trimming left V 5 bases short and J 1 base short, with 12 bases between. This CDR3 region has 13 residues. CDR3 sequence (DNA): TGCAGTGCTGCTCCGAAGTATTCCTACGAGCAGTACTTC. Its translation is CSAAPKYSYEQYF.